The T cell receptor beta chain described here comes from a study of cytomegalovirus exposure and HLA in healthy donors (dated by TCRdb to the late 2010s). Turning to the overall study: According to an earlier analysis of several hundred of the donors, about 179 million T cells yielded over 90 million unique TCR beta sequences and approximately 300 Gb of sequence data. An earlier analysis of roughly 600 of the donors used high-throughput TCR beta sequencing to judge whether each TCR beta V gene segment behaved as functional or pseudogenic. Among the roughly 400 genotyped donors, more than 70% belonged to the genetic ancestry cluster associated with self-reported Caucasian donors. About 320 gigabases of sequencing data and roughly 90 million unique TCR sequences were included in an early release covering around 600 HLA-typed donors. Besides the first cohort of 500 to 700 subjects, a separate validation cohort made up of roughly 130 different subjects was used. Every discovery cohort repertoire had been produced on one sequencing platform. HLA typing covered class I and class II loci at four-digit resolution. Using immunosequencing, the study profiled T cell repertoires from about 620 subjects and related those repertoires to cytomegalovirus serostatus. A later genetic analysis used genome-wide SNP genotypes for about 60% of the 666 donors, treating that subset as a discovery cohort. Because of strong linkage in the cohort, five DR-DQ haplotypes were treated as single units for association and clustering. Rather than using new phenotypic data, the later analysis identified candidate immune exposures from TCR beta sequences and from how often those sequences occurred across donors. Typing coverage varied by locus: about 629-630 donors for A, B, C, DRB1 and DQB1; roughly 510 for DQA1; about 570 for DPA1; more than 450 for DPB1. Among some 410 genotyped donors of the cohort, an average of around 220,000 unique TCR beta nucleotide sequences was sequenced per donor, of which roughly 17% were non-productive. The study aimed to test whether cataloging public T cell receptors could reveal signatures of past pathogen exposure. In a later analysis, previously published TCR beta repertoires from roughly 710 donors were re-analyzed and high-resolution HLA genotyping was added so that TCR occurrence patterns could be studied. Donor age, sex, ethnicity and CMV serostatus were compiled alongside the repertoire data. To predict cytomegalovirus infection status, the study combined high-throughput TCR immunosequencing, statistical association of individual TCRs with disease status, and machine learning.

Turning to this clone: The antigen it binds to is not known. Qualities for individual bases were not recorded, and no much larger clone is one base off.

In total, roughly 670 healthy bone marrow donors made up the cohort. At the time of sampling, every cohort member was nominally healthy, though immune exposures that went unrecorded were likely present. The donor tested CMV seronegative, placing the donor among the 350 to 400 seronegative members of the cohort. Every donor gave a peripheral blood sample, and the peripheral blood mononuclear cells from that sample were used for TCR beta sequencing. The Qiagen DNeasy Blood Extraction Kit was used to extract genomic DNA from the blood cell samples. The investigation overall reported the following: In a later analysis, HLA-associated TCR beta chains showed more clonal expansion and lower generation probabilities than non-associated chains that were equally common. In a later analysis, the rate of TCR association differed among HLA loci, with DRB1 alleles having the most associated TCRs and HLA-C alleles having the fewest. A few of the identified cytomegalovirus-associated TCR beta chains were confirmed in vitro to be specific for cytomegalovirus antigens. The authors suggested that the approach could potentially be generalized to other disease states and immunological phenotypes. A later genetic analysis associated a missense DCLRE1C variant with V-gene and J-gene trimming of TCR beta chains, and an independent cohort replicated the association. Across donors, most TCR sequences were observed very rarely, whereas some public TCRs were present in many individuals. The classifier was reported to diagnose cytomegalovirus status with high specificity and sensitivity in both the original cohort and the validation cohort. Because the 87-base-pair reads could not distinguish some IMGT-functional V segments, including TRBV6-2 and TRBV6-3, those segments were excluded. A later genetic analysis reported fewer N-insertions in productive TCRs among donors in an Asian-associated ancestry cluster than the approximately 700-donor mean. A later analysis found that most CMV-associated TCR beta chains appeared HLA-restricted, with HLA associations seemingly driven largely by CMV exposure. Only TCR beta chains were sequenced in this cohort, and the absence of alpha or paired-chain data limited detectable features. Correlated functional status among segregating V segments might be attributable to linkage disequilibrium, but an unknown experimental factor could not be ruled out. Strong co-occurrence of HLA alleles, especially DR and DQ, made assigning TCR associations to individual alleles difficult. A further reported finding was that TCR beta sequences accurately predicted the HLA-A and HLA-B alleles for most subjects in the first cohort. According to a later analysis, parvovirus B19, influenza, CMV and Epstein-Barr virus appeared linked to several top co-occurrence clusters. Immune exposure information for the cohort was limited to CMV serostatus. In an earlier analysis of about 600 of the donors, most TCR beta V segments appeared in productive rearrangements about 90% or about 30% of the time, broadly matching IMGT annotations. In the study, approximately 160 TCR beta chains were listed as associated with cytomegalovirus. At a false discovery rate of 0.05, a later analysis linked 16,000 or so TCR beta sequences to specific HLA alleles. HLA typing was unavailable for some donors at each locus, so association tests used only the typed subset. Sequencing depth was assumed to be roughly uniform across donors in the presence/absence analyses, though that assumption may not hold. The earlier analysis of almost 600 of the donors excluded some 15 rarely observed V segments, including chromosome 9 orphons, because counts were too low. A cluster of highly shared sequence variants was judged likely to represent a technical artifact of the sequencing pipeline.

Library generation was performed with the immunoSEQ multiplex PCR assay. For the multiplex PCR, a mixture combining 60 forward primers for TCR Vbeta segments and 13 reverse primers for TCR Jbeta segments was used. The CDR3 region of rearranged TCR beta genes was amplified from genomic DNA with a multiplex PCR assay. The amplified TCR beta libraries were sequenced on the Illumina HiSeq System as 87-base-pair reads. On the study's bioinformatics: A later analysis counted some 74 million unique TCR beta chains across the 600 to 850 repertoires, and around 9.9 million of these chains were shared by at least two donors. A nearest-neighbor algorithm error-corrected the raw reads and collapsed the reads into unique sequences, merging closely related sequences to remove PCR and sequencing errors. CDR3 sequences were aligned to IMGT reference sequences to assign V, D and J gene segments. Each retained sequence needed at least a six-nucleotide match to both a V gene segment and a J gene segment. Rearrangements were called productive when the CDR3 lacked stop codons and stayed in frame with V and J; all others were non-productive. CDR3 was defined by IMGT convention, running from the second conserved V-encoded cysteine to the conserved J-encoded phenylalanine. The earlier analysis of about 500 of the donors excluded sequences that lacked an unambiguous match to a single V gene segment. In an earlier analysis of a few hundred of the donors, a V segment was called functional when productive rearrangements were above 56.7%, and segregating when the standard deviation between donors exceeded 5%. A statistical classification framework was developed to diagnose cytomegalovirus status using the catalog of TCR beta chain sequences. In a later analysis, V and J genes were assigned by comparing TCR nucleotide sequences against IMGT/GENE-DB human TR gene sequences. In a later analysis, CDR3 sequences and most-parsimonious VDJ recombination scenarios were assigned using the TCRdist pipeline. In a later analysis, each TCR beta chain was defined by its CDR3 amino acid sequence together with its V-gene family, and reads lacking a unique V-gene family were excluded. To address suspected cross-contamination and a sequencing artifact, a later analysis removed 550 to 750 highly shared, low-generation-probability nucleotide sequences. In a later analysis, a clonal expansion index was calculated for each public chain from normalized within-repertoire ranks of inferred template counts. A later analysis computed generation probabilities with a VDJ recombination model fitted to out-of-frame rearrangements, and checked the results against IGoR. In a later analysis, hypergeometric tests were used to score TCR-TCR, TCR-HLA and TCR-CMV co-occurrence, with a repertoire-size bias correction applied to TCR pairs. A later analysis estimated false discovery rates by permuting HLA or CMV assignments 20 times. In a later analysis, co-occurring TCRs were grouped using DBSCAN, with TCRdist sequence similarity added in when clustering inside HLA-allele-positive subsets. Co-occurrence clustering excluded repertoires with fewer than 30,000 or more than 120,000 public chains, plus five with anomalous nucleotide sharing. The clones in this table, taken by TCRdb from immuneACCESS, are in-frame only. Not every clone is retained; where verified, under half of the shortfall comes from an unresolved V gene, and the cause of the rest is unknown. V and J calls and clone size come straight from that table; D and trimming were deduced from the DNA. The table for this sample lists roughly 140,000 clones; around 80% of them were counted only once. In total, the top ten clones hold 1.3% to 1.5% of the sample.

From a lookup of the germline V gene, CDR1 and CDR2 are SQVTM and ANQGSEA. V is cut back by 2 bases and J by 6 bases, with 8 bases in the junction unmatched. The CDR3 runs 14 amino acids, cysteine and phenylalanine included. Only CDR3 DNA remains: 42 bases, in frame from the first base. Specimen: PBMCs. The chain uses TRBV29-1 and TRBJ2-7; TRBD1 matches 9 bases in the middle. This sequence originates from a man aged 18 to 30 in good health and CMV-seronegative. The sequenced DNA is TGCAGCGTTGAAAACCGGGACAGGGAGGGCGAGCAGTACTTC. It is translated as CSVENRDREGEQYF.